This TCR beta chain was recovered during a study of CD8 T cell repertoires and HIV-1 epitope variants. Across the whole study: Twenty-five autologous and known Gag and Nef epitope variant peptides each stimulated T cells separately. Whole-study findings and limits: About five clonotypes recognized Nef KF9, one HW9, none TAALDMSHF.

Method: immunoSEQ multiplex PCR; TCRdb's copy keeps in-frame clones and lacks some. The sample comprises roughly 100,000 clones, 70% to 75% of which are singletons, and about a quarter rests with the top ten. Details on this clone: The antigen remains unidentified.

Material: uncultured baseline CD8+ T cells from peripheral blood mononuclear cells (PBMCs). This receptor was taken from a male donor with HIV.

The CDR3 nucleotides read TGTGCCAGTAGTATAGTCGGGGGGCGCTACGAGCAGTACTTC. Encoded protein: CASSIVGGRYEQYF. V is TRBV19 and J is TRBJ2-7; a weak D match, TRBD2 (7 bases). CDR1 LNHDA and CDR2 SQIVND come from the germline V gene (reference sequence). Trimming left V 1 base short and J 3 bases short, with 10 bases between. The CDR3 consists of 14 residues.